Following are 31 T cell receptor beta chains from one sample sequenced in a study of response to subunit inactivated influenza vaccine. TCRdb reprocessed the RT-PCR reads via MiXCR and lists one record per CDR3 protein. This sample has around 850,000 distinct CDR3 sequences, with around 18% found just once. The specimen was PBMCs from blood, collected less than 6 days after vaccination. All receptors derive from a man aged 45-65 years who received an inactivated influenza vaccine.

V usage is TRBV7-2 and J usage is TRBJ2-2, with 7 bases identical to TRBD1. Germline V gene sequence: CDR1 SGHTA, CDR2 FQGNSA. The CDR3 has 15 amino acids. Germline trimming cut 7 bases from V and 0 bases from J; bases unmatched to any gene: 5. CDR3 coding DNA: TGTGCCAGCACCAAGGACAGGCCGAACACCGGGGAGCTGTTTTTT. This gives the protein CASTKDRPNTGELFF.

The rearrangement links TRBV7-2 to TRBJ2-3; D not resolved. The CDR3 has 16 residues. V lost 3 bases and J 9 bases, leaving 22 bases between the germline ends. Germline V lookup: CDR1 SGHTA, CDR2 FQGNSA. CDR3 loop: CASSFAAITHSATQYF. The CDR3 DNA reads TGTGCCAGCAGCTTTGCTGCCATAACCCACTCGGCGACGCAGTATTTT.

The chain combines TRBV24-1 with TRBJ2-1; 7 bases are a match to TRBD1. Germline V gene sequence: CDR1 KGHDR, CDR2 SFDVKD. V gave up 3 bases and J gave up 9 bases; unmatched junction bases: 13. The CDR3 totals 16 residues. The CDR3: CATSDGTRGFQSEQFF. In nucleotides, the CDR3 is TGTGCCACCAGTGATGGAACCAGGGGGTTTCAAAGTGAGCAGTTCTTC.

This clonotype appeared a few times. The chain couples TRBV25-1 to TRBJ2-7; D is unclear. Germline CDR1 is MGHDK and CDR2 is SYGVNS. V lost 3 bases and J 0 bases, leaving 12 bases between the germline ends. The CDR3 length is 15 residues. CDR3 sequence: CASSETSPSSYEQYF. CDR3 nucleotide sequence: TGTGCCAGCAGTGAGACCTCCCCGTCCTCCTACGAGCAGTACTTC.

The CDR3 sequence is CASSQIRGGNPNEQFF. Here the CDR3 DNA reads TGTGCCAGCAGCCAGATACGGGGGGGCAATCCCAATGAGCAGTTCTTC. The rearrangement joins TRBV11-2 to TRBJ2-1; TRBD2 matches at 8 bases. This CDR3 is built from 16 residues. Germline CDR1 and CDR2: SGHAT and FQNNGV. V lost 5 bases to trimming and J lost 6 bases; unmatched junction nucleotides: 12.

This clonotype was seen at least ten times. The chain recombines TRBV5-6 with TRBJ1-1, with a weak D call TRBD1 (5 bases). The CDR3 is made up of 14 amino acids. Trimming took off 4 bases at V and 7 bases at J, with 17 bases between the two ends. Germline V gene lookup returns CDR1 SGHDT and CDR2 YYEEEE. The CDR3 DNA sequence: TGTGCCAGCAGCCTAAGGGGTGGAACGGGTGAAGCTTTCTTT. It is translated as CASSLRGGTGEAFF.

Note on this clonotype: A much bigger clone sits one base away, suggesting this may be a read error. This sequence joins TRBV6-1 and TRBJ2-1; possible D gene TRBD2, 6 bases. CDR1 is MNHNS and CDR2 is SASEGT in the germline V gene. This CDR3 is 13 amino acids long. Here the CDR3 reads CASRGRELNEHFF. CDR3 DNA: TGTGCCAGCAGGGGCCGGGAGCTCAATGAGCATTTCTTC.

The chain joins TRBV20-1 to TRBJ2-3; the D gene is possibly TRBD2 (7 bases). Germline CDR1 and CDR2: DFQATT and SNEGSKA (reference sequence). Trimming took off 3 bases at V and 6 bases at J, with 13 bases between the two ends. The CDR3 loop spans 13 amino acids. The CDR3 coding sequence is TGCAGTGCTAGTGCGGGGGCGGGGGATACGCAGTATTTT. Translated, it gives CSASAGAGDTQYF.

The CDR3 protein is CASSLVRGSLSYNEQFF. As DNA, the CDR3 is TGTGCCAGCAGCTTAGTCCGGGGGTCCCTTTCCTACAATGAGCAGTTCTTC. The rearrangement joins TRBV7-9 to TRBJ2-1; D may be TRBD2 (6 bases). Trimming stripped 1 base from V and 1 base from J, with 14 bases between. The germline gives CDR1 SEHNR, CDR2 FQNEAQ (reference sequence). The CDR3 sequence is 17 residues long. The full variable domain, with the rest looked up from reference TRBV7-9 and TRBJ2-1, is DTGVSQNPRHKITKRGQNVTFRCDPISEHNRLYWYRQTLGQGPEFLTYFQNEAQLEKSRLLSDRFSAERPKGSFSTLEIQRTEQGDSAMYLCASSLVRGSLSYNEQFFGPGTRLTVL.

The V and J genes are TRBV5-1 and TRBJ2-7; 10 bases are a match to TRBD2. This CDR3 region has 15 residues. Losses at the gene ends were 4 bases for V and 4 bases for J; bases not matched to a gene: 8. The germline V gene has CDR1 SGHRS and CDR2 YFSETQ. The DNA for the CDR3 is TGCGCCAGCAGCCTACTAGCGGGAAGGTCTTACGAGCAGTACTTC. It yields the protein CASSLLAGRSYEQYF.

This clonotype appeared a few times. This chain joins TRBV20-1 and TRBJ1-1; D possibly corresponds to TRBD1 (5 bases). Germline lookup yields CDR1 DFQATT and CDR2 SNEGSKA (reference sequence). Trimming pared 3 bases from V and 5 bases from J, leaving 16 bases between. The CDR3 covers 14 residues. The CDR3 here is CSASIRVVGTEAFF. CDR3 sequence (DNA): TGCAGTGCTAGTATCAGGGTTGTGGGGACTGAAGCTTTCTTT.

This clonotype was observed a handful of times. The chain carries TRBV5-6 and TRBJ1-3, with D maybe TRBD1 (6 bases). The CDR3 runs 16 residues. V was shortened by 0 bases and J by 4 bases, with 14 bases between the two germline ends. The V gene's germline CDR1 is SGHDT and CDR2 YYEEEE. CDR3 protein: CASSLAGGQLGNTIYF. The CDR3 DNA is TGTGCCAGCAGCTTGGCCGGTGGACAGCTAGGAAACACCATATATTTT.

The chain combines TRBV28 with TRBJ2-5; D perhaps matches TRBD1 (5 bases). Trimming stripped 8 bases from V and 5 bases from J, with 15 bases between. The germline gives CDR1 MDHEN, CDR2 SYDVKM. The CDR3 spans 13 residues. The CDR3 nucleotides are TGTGCCAGCCGGGCTTCGTGGGGCGAGACCCAGTACTTC. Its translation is CASRASWGETQYF.

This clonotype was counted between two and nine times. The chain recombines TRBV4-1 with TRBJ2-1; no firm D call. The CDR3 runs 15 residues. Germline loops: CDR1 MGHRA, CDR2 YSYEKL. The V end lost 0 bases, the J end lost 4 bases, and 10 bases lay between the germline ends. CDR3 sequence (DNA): TGCGCCAGCAGCCAAGAATCTGACGGATACAATGAGCAGTTCTTC. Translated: CASSQESDGYNEQFF.

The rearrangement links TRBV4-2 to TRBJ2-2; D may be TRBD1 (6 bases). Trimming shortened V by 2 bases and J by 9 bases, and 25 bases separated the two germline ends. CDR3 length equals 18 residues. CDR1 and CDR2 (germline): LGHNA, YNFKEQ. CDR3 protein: CASSQRHRASFYNWELFF. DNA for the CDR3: TGTGCCAGCAGCCAACGACACAGGGCGAGCTTCTACAACTGGGAGCTGTTTTTT.

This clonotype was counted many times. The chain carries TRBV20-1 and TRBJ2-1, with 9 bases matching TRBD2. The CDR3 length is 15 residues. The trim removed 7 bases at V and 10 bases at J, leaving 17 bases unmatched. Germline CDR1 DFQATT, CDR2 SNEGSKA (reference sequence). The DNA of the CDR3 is TGCAGTGTTGCCCTGGGCCTAGCGGGGCTCGGGGAGCAGTTCTTC. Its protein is CSVALGLAGLGEQFF.

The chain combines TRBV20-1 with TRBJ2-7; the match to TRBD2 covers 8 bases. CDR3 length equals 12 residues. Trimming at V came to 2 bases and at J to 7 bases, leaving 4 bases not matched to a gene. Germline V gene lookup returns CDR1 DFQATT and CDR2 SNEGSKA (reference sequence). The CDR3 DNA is TGCAGTGCTAGACGCAGCGGGAGTGAGCAGTACTTC. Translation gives CSARRSGSEQYF.

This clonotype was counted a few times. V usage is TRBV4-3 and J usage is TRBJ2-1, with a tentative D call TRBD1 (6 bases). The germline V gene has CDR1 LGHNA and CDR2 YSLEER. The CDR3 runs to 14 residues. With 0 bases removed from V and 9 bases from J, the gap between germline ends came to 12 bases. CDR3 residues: CASSQERRTVEQFF. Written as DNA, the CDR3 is TGCGCCAGCAGCCAAGAGAGAAGGACAGTTGAGCAGTTCTTC.

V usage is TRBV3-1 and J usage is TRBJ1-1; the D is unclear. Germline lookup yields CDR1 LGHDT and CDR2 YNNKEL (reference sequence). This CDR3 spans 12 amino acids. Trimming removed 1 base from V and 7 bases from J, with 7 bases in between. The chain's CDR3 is CASSQGAFEAFF. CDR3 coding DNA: TGTGCCAGCAGCCAAGGCGCGTTTGAAGCTTTCTTT.

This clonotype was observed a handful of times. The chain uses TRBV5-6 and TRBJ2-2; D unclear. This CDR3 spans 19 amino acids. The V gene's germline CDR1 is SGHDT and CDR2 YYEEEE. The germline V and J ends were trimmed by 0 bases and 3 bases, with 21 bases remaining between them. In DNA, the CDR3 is TGTGCCAGCAGCTTGGCCTCGGTCTCGCAATTCCGTCACACCGGGGAGCTGTTTTTT. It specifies CASSLASVSQFRHTGELFF.

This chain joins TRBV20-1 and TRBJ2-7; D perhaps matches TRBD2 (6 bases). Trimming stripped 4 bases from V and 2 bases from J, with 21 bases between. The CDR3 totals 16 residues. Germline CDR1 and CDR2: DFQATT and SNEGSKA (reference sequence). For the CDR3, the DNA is TGCAGTGCTACCGAGGGCGGGGACGGAATAGCCTACGAGCAGTACTTC. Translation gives CSATEGGDGIAYEQYF.

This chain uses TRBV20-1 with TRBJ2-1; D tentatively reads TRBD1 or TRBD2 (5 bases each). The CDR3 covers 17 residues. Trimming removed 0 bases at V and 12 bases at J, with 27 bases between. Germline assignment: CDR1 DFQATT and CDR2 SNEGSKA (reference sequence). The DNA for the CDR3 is TGCAGTGCTAGAGATTCGGGGTTGGGGACGCCAACCGGTGGGCAGTTCTTC. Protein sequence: CSARDSGLGTPTGGQFF.

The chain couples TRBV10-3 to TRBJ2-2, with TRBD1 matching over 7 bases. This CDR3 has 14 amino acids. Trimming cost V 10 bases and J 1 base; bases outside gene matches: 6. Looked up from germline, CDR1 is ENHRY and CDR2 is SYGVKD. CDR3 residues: CATDPGGNTGELFF. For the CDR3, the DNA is TGTGCCACGGACCCAGGGGGGAACACCGGGGAGCTGTTTTTT.

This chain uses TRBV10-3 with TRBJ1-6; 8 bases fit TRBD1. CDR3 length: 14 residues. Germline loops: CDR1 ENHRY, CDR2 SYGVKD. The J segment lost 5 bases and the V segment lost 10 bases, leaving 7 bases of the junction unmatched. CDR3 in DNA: TGTGCCACCAACCAGGGGGCGAATAATTCACCCCTCCACTTT. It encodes CATNQGANNSPLHF.

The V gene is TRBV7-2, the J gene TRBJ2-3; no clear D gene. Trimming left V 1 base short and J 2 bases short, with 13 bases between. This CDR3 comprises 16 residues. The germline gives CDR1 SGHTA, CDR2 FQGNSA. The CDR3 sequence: CASSLDAAASTDTQYF. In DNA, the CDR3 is TGTGCCAGCAGCTTAGATGCGGCCGCCTCCACAGATACGCAGTATTTT. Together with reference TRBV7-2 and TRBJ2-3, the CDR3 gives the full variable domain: GAGVSQSPSNKVTEKGKDVELRCDPISGHTALYWYRQSLGQGLEFLIYFQGNSAPDKSGLPSDRFSAERTGGSVSTLTIQRTQQEDSAVYLCASSLDAAASTDTQYFGPGTRLTVL.

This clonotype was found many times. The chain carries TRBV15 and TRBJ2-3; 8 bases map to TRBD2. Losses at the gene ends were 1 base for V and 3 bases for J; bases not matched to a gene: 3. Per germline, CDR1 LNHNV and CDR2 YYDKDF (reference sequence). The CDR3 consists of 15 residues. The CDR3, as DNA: TGTGCCACCAGCAGAGTTAGCGGGGCAACAGATACGCAGTATTTT. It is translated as CATSRVSGATDTQYF. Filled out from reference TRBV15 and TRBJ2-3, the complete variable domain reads DAMVIQNPRYQVTQFGKPVTLSCSQTLNHNVMYWYQQKSSQAPKLLFHYYDKDFNNEADTPDNFQSRRPNTSFCFLDIRSPGLGDTAMYLCATSRVSGATDTQYFGPGTRLTVL.

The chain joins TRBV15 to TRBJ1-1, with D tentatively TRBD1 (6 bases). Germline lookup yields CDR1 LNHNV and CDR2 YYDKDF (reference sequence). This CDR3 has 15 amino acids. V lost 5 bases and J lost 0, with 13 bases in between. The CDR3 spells CATSGQGPLNTEAFF. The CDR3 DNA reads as TGTGCCACCAGCGGGCAGGGGCCCCTGAACACTGAAGCTTTCTTT.

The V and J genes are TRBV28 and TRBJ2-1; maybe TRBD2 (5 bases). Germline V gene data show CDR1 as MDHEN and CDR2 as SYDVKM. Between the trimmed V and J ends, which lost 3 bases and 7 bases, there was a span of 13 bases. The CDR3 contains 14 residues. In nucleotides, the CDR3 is TGTGCCAGCAGTTTTATACCGGGGATTAATGAGCAGTTCTTC. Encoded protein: CASSFIPGINEQFF.

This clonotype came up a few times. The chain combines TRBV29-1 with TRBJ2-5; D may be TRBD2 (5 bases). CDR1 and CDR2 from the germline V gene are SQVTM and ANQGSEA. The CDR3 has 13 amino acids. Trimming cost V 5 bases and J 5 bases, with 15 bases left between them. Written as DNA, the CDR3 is TGCAGCGTTAATCCTAGCTCGAGCGAGACCCAGTACTTC. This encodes CSVNPSSSETQYF.

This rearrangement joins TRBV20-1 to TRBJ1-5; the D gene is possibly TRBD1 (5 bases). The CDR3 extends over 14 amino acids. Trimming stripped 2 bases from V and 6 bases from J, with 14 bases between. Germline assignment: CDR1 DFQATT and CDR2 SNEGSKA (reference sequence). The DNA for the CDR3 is TGCAGTGCTAGACCCGGGGGGAGCGCTCAGCCCCAGCATTTT. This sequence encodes CSARPGGSAQPQHF.

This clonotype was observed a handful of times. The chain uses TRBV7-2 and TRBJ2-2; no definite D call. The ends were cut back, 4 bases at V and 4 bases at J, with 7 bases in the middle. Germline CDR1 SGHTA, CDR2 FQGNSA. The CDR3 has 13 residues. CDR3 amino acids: CASSYDFTGELFF. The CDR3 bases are TGTGCCAGCAGCTACGACTTCACCGGGGAGCTGTTTTTT.